One sample yielded the 29 T cell receptor beta chains listed below, sequenced in a study of cytomegalovirus exposure and HLA in healthy donors. PCR used 60 Vbeta primers and 13 Jbeta primers. The repertoire was sequenced with immunoSEQ multiplex PCR; TCRdb's copy has only in-frame clones and lacks some. Seen here are 35,000 to 45,000 clones, 50% observed once, and the top ten hold 9% to 14%. Input material: PBMCs. The receptors were sampled from a human donor in good health.

This chain joins TRBV5-4 and TRBJ2-6; the D gene is possibly TRBD1 (5 bases). V lost 3 bases and J lost 2, with 18 bases in between. Germline V CDR1 and CDR2: SGHNT, YYREEE (reference sequence). This CDR3 contains 18 residues. The CDR3 DNA reads TGTGCCAGCAGCTGGATTGACAGTTCACCTACTGGGGCCAACGTCCTGACTTTC. Translating it yields CASSWIDSSPTGANVLTF.

The chain joins TRBV5-5 to TRBJ1-1, with 9 bases aligning to TRBD1. The V segment lost 1 base and the J segment 3 bases; nucleotides outside the gene matches: 4. The CDR3 loop spans 15 amino acids. The germline V gene encodes CDR1 SGHKS and CDR2 YYEKEE (reference sequence). For the CDR3, the DNA is TGTGCCAGCAGCTTGCGGAGGACAGGGGACACTGAAGCTTTCTTT. Translating gives CASSLRRTGDTEAFF. Supplemented by reference TRBV5-5 and TRBJ1-1, the full variable domain reads DAGVTQSPTHLIKTRGQQVTLRCSPISGHKSVSWYQQVLGQGPQFIFQYYEKEERGRGNFPDRFSARQFPNYSSELNVNALLLGDSALYLCASSLRRTGDTEAFFGQGTRLTVV.

This clone turned up a few times. V usage is TRBV6-5 and J usage is TRBJ1-6; 7 nucleotides line up with TRBD1. The CDR3 runs 16 residues. Germline CDR1 and CDR2: MNHEY and SVGAGI. With V trimmed by 2 bases and J by 6 bases, 7 bases remained unmatched. CDR3 bases: TGTGCCAGCAGTTACGCGTCAGGGGGTACTAATTCACCCCTCCACTTT. It is translated as CASSYASGGTNSPLHF.

V and J are TRBV27 and TRBJ1-3, with D unresolved. V was clipped by 8 bases and J by 2 bases, with 16 bases between them. CDR1 is MNHEY, CDR2 SMNVEV, per germline (reference sequence). The CDR3 runs 15 residues. The CDR3 protein is CASGDFGRAGNTIYF. The CDR3 nucleotides read TGTGCCAGCGGCGATTTCGGGCGGGCTGGAAACACCATATATTTT.

This clone has more than one count but fewer than ten. J is TRBJ2-1 and V is TRBV7-6, with D possibly being TRBD1 (5 bases). The V gene's germline CDR1 is SGHVS and CDR2 FNYEAQ. CDR3 length: 16 residues. V lost 0 bases, J lost 8 bases, and 17 bases lay in between. For the CDR3, the DNA is TGTGCCAGCAGCTTAGCTTTAGTAAGGGGTGAGGATGAGCAGTTCTTC. Translation gives CASSLALVRGEDEQFF. Full variable domain (rest looked up from reference TRBV7-6 and TRBJ2-1): GAGVSQSPRYKVTKRGQDVALRCDPISGHVSLYWYRQALGQGPEFLTYFNYEAQQDKSGLPNDRFSAERPEGSISTLTIQRTEQRDSAMYRCASSLALVRGEDEQFFGPGTRLTVL.

This clone was counted between two and nine times. The chain joins TRBV28 to TRBJ2-1; possibly TRBD1 for D (6 bases). Germline lookup yields CDR1 MDHEN and CDR2 SYDVKM. CDR3 length: 17 amino acids. V lost 5 bases, J lost 4 bases, and 21 bases lay in between. The CDR3 sequence: CASSQTKAGTLYNEQFF. The DNA for the CDR3 is TGTGCCAGCAGTCAGACAAAAGCCGGGACACTATACAATGAGCAGTTCTTC.

The chain combines TRBV5-4 with TRBJ2-2; 13 bases agree with TRBD2. Unmatched junction bases numbered 6, after V lost 4 bases and J lost 9 bases. The V gene's germline CDR1 is SGHNT and CDR2 YYREEE (reference sequence). The CDR3 loop spans 15 amino acids. This chain's CDR3 is CASSPGLAGERELFF. CDR3 bases: TGTGCCAGCAGCCCCGGACTAGCGGGAGAACGGGAGCTGTTTTTT.

This clone was observed once. The chain joins TRBV19 to TRBJ1-6, with 7 bases fitting TRBD1. The CDR3 has 18 residues. The J segment lost 0 bases and the V segment lost 4 bases, leaving 9 bases of the junction unmatched. Germline CDR1 LNHDA, CDR2 SQIVND (reference sequence). The CDR3 region is CASSTSTGARSYNSPLHF. Written as DNA, the CDR3 is TGTGCCAGTAGTACCTCAACAGGGGCCCGCTCCTATAATTCACCCCTCCACTTT.

This clone was seen only a few times. The rearrangement uses TRBV6-6 and TRBJ2-5; 11 positions match TRBD2. The CDR3 runs 15 residues. Germline V gene lookup returns CDR1 MNHNY and CDR2 SVGAGI (reference sequence). After removal of 6 bases from V and 5 bases from J, the junction contained 8 bases not matched to a gene. The CDR3, as DNA: TGTGCCAGCAGAGGGGGTCTAGCGGGAGGTGAGACCCAGTACTTC. This gives the protein CASRGGLAGGETQYF.

CDR3 sequence (DNA): TGTGCCAGCAGCTTAGGTCGGACACTCAGATCCTCTGGAAACACCATATATTTT. Translating gives CASSLGRTLRSSGNTIYF. This chain uses TRBV7-8 with TRBJ1-3, with D perhaps TRBD1 (5 bases). Germline lookup yields CDR1 SGHVS and CDR2 FQNEAQ. This CDR3 has 18 amino acids. Trimming took 1 base from V and 0 from J, leaving 16 bases between them.

The V and J genes are TRBV5-4 and TRBJ2-3; D may be TRBD1 (6 bases). The CDR3 is made up of 15 amino acids. Germline loops: CDR1 SGHNT, CDR2 YYREEE (reference sequence). Trimming took off 0 bases at V and 3 bases at J, with 11 bases between the two ends. CDR3: CASSLDRVETDTQYF. The DNA of the CDR3 is TGTGCCAGCAGCTTGGACAGGGTTGAAACAGATACGCAGTATTTT.

In its sample, this clone was seen once. This sequence joins TRBV4-1 and TRBJ2-3, with D possibly matching TRBD2 (5 bases). Germline CDR1 reads MGHRA; CDR2 reads YSYEKL. CDR3 length: 14 amino acids. V lost 1 base and J 2 bases, leaving 7 bases between the germline ends. The CDR3 bases are TGCGCCAGCAGCCAAGGTCTAGCCACAGATACGCAGTATTTT. As protein: CASSQGLATDTQYF.

This clone was counted only a few times. The chain couples TRBV11-1 to TRBJ2-4; the D gene is possibly TRBD1 (5 bases). Trimming pared 0 bases from V and 0 bases from J, leaving 15 bases between. The CDR3 length is 18 residues. The germline V gene has CDR1 SGHAT and CDR2 FQDESV (reference sequence). CDR3 in DNA: TGTGCCAGCAGCTTAGCTGGGTCAGGGTCCTTAGCCAAAAACATTCAGTACTTC. Encoded protein: CASSLAGSGSLAKNIQYF.

This clone has ten or more counts. V and J are TRBV28 and TRBJ2-1; 11 bases match TRBD2. The CDR3 is 14 residues long. The V segment lost 6 bases and the J segment 5 bases; nucleotides outside the gene matches: 3. Per the germline V gene, CDR1 is MDHEN and CDR2 is SYDVKM. CDR3 in DNA: TGTGCCAGCAGAGTAGCGGGGGGGAACAATGAGCAGTTCTTC. It yields the protein CASRVAGGNNEQFF.

This clone was observed a handful of times. This rearrangement joins TRBV19 to TRBJ1-4; D is undetermined. CDR3 size: 15 residues. Germline CDR1 is LNHDA and CDR2 is SQIVND (reference sequence). V was trimmed by 1 base and J by 5 bases, leaving 11 bases between them. The CDR3 is CASSIGAGENEKLFF. In DNA form, the CDR3 reads TGTGCCAGTAGTATAGGGGCGGGCGAGAATGAAAAACTGTTTTTT.

The CDR3 is CASTGQGGYGYTF. The CDR3 DNA reads TGCGCCTCCACAGGGCAGGGTGGCTATGGCTACACCTTC. The chain joins TRBV4-1 to TRBJ1-2, with D possibly being TRBD1 (6 bases). The CDR3 totals 13 residues. CDR1 and CDR2 from the germline V gene are MGHRA and YSYEKL. V was shortened by 11 bases and J by 4 bases, with 17 bases between the two germline ends.

This clone has only a few counts. The genes are TRBV6-1 and TRBJ2-2, with a tentative D call TRBD1 (6 bases). CDR3 length: 13 residues. The V gene lost 6 bases and the J gene lost 5 bases, with 10 bases spanning the gap. Looked up from germline, CDR1 is MNHNS and CDR2 is SASEGT. The CDR3 is CASRQGSTGELFF. In nucleotides, the CDR3 is TGTGCCAGCAGACAGGGATCAACCGGGGAGCTGTTTTTT.

This clone was detected only a few times. CDR3 in amino acids: CAISLTGSNQPQHF. The CDR3 DNA sequence: TGTGCCATCTCGTTAACAGGGTCCAATCAGCCCCAGCATTTT. The V and J genes are TRBV10-3 and TRBJ1-5; a possible D gene is TRBD1 (6 bases). Germline V gene lookup returns CDR1 ENHRY and CDR2 SYGVKD. The CDR3 is 14 amino acids. Trimming shortened V by 8 bases and J by 3 bases, and 14 bases separated the two germline ends.

The chain is built from TRBV29-1 and TRBJ1-2; 8 nucleotides line up with TRBD1. The germline V gene encodes CDR1 SQVTM and CDR2 ANQGSEA. Trimming took 6 bases from V and 6 from J; bases not matched to a gene: 12. The CDR3 has 14 amino acids. The CDR3 region has the DNA TGCAGCGTCCCGGCGACAGGGGAGGAAAATGGCTACACCTTC. Translated, it gives CSVPATGEENGYTF.

The V gene is TRBV7-2, the J gene TRBJ1-2; possibly TRBD1 for D (5 bases). Germline V gene sequence: CDR1 SGHTA, CDR2 FQGNSA. The CDR3 runs to 16 residues. Trimming pared 5 bases from V and 0 bases from J, leaving 16 bases between. The chain's CDR3 is CASSLRSGPTNYGYTF. The CDR3 nucleotides read TGTGCCAGCAGCCTCCGATCAGGGCCGACTAACTATGGCTACACCTTC.

In nucleotides, the CDR3 is TGTGCCAGCAGCTTAGTAGGGCCTAGCGCACGCCGGGAGCTGTTTTTT. Translating it yields CASSLVGPSARRELFF. This chain joins TRBV7-8 and TRBJ2-2, with D possibly TRBD2 on 6 matching bases. V lost 1 base and J 9 bases, leaving 18 bases between the germline ends. The CDR3 loop spans 16 amino acids. Germline assignment: CDR1 SGHVS and CDR2 FQNEAQ.

The chain joins TRBV27 to TRBJ2-1; 11 bases map to TRBD2. Trimming cost V 3 bases and J 10 bases; bases outside gene matches: 14. The CDR3 length is 17 residues. Germline V gene sequence: CDR1 MNHEY, CDR2 SMNVEV (reference sequence). This CDR3 reads CASSFGRSLAGGQEQFF. The CDR3 DNA reads as TGTGCCAGCAGTTTTGGTCGGTCTTTAGCGGGGGGGCAGGAGCAGTTCTTC.

The chain has TRBV27 and TRBJ2-7, with TRBD1 identical over 9 bases. The CDR3 is made up of 16 amino acids. Germline V CDR1 and CDR2: MNHEY, SMNVEV (reference sequence). Germline trimming cut 5 bases from V and 6 bases from J; bases unmatched to any gene: 14. The CDR3 region has the DNA TGTGCCAGCAGTCCAAACCTATACAGGGGGCGCGGCGAGCAGTACTTC. It is translated as CASSPNLYRGRGEQYF.

Concerning this clone itself: The junction does not match germline at one end; this may be a read error. The rearrangement links TRBV7-8 to TRBJ2-1, with a weak D call TRBD2 (6 bases). The CDR3 covers 14 residues. CDR1 SGHVS and CDR2 FQNEAQ come from the germline V gene. CDR3 amino acids: CASSHGSSYNGQFF. The CDR3 nucleotides read TGTGCCAGCAGTCACGGGAGCTCCTACAATGGGCAGTTCTTC.

Only a few counts were recorded for this clone. Here the CDR3 reads CASSQGQGLVYGYTF. CDR3 nucleotides: TGTGCCAGCAGCCAAGGACAGGGACTGGTCTATGGCTACACCTTC. This sequence joins TRBV14 and TRBJ1-2, with 7 bases identical to TRBD1. The V and J ends lost 1 base and 4 bases, in that order; junction bases with no gene match: 6. CDR1 and CDR2 (germline): SGHDN, FVKESK. This CDR3 is built from 15 residues.

This clone has a handful of counts. The genes are TRBV19 and TRBJ2-5, with D tentatively TRBD2 (5 bases). CDR1 is LNHDA and CDR2 is SQIVND in the germline V gene (reference sequence). This CDR3 spans 15 amino acids. With 7 bases removed from V and 5 bases from J, the gap between germline ends came to 20 bases. CDR3 nucleotides: TGTGCCAGTACCCCCGGGAAAAGTCAGCGGGAGACCCAGTACTTC. It specifies CASTPGKSQRETQYF. Full variable domain (outside the CDR3, taken from reference TRBV19 and TRBJ2-5): DGGITQSPKYLFRKEGQNVTLSCEQNLNHDAMYWYRQDPGQGLRLIYYSQIVNDFQKGDIAEGYSVSREKKESFPLTVTSAQKNPTAFYLCASTPGKSQRETQYFGPGTRLLVL.

This chain joins TRBV5-1 and TRBJ2-3, with a weak D call TRBD2 (5 bases). V lost 4 bases, J lost 2 bases, and 11 bases lay in between. The length of the CDR3 is 14 residues. Germline CDR1 and CDR2: SGHRS and YFSETQ. The CDR3 protein is CASSADSTTDTQYF. The CDR3, as DNA: TGCGCCAGCAGCGCGGACTCAACCACAGATACGCAGTATTTT.

The J gene is TRBJ1-5, the V gene TRBV28, with 7 bases that match TRBD1. This CDR3 contains 16 residues. V lost 7 bases to trimming and J lost 4 bases; unmatched junction nucleotides: 13. Germline values: CDR1 MDHEN, CDR2 SYDVKM. The CDR3 is CASIVDRLGMNQPQHF. DNA of the CDR3: TGTGCCAGCATCGTGGACAGGTTGGGTATGAATCAGCCCCAGCATTTT.

This clone was counted between two and nine times. The V and J genes are TRBV11-2 and TRBJ1-2; tentatively, D is TRBD1 (6 bases). CDR1 and CDR2 from the germline V gene are SGHAT and FQNNGV. The V end was cut by 1 base, the J end by 2 bases, with 8 bases between. CDR3 length equals 14 residues. The DNA of the CDR3 is TGTGCCAGCAGCTTAGTCGACAGGAACTATGGCTACACCTTC. Translated: CASSLVDRNYGYTF.